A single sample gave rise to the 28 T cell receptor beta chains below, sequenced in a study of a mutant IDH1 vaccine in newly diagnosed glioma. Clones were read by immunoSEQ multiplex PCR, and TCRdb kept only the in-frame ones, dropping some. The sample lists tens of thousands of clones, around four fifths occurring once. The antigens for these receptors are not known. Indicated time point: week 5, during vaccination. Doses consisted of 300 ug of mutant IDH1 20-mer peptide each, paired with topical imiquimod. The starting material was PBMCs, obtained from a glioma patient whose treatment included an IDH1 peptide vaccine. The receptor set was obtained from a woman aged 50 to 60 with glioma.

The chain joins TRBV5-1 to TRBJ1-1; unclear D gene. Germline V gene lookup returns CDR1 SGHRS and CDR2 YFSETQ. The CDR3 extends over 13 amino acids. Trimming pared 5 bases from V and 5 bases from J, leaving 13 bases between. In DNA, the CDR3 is TGCGCCAGCAGGGTTGAGGAGAAAACTGAAGCTTTCTTT. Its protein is CASRVEEKTEAFF.

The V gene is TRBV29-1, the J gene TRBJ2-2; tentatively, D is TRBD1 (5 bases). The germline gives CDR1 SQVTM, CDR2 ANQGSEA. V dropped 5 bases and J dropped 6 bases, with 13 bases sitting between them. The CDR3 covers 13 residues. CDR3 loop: CSVLQVLAGELFF. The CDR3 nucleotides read TGCAGCGTTTTACAGGTCCTGGCCGGGGAGCTGTTTTTT.

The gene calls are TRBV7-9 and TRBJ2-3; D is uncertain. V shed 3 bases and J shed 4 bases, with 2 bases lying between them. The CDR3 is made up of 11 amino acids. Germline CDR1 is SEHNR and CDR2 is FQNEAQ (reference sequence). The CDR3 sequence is CASSFPDTQYF. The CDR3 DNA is TGTGCCAGCAGCTTCCCAGATACGCAGTATTTT.

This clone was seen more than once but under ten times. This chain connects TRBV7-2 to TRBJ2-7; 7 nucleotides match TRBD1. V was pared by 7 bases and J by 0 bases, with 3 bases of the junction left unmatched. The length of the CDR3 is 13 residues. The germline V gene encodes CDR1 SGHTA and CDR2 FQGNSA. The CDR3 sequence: CASNRGASYEQYF. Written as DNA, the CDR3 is TGTGCCAGCAACAGGGGAGCCTCCTACGAGCAGTACTTC. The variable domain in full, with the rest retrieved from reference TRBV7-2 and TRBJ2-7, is GAGVSQSPSNKVTEKGKDVELRCDPISGHTALYWYRQSLGQGLEFLIYFQGNSAPDKSGLPSDRFSAERTGGSVSTLTIQRTQQEDSAVYLCASNRGASYEQYFGPGTRLTVT.

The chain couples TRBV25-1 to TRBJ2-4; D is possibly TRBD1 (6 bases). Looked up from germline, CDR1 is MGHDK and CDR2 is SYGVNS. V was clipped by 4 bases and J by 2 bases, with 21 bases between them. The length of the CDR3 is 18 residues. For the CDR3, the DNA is TGTGCCAGCAGTGGGCATTCAACAGGGAAGAGGACCAAAAACATTCAGTACTTC. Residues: CASSGHSTGKRTKNIQYF.

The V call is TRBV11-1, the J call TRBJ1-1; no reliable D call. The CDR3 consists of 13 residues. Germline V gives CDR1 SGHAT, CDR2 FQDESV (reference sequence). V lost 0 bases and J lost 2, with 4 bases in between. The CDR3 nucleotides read TGTGCCAGCAGCTTAGCAGGTAACACTGAAGCTTTCTTT. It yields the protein CASSLAGNTEAFF. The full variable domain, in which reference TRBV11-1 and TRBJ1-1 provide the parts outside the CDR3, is EAEVAQSPRYKITEKSQAVAFWCDPISGHATLYWYRQILGQGPELLVQFQDESVVDDSQLPKDRFSAERLKGVDSTLKIQPAELGDSAMYLCASSLAGNTEAFFGQGTRLTVV.

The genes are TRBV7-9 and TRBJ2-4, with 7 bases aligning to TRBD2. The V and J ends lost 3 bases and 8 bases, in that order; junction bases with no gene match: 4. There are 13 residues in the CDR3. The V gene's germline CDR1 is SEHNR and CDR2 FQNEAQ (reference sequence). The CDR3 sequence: CASSFSRGDIQYF. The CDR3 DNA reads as TGTGCCAGCAGCTTTTCCCGGGGGGACATTCAGTACTTC.

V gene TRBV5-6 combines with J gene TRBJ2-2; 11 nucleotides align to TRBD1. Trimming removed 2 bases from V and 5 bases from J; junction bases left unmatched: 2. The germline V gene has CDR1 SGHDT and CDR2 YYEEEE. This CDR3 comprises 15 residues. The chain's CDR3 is CASSFGTGGTGELFF. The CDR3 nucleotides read TGTGCCAGCAGCTTTGGGACAGGGGGAACCGGGGAGCTGTTTTTT. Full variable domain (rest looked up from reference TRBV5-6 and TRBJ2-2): DAGVTQSPTHLIKTRGQQVTLRCSPKSGHDTVSWYQQALGQGPQFIFQYYEEEERQRGNFPDRFSGHQFPNYSSELNVNALLLGDSALYLCASSFGTGGTGELFFGEGSRLTVL.

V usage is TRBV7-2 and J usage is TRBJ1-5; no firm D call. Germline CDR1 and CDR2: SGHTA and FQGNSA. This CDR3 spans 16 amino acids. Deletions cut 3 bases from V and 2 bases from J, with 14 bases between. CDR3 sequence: CASSLAAAGGNQPQHF. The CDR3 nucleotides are TGTGCCAGCAGCTTGGCCGCCGCCGGGGGCAATCAGCCCCAGCATTTT. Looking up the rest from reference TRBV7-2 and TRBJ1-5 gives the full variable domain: GAGVSQSPSNKVTEKGKDVELRCDPISGHTALYWYRQSLGQGLEFLIYFQGNSAPDKSGLPSDRFSAERTGGSVSTLTIQRTQQEDSAVYLCASSLAAAGGNQPQHFGDGTRLSIL.

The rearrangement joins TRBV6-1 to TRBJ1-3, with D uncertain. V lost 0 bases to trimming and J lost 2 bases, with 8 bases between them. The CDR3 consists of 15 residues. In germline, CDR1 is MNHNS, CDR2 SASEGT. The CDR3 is CASSEAFSPGNTIYF. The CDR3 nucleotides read TGTGCCAGCAGTGAAGCCTTCTCCCCTGGAAACACCATATATTTT.

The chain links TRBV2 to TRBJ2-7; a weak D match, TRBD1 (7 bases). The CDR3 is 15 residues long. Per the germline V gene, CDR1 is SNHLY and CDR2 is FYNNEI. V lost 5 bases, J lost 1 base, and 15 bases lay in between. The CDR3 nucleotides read TGTGCCAGCAGTTATGGCGGGACAGCGTCCTACGAGCAGTACTTC. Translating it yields CASSYGGTASYEQYF.

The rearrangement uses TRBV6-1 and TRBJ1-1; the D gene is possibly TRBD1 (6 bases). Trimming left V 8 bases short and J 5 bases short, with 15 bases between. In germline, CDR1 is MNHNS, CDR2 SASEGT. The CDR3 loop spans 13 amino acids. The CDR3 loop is CASSITGATEAFF. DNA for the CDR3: TGTGCCAGCTCAATAACGGGGGCGACTGAAGCTTTCTTT.

In DNA form, the CDR3 reads TGTGCCAGCAGTTTATCTGGACCGTATGGCTACACCTTC. Its protein product is CASSLSGPYGYTF. V and J are TRBV27 and TRBJ1-2; no clear D gene. V dropped 0 bases and J dropped 5 bases, with 7 bases sitting between them. The CDR3 runs 13 residues. Germline CDR1 MNHEY, CDR2 SMNVEV (reference sequence).

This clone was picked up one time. CDR3: CASSRDREITDTQYF. The CDR3 DNA is TGTGCCAGCAGCCGAGACAGGGAAATCACAGATACGCAGTATTTT. The V gene is TRBV2, the J gene TRBJ2-3, with 7 bases lining up with TRBD1. The CDR3 covers 15 residues. V lost 6 bases and J lost 2; bases outside the gene matches: 8. Germline V gene lookup returns CDR1 SNHLY and CDR2 FYNNEI. The variable domain in full, completed from reference TRBV2 and TRBJ2-3, reads EPEVTQTPSHQVTQMGQEVILRCVPISNHLYFYWYRQILGQKVEFLVSFYNNEISEKSEIFDDQFSVERPDGSNFTLKIRSTKLEDSAMYFCASSRDREITDTQYFGPGTRLTVL.

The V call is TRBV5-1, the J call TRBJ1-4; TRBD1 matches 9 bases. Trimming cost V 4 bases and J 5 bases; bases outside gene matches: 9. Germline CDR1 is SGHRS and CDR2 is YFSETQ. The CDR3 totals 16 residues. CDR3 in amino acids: CASSPTPGQGNEKLFF. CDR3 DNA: TGCGCCAGCAGCCCCACGCCGGGACAGGGAAATGAAAAACTGTTTTTT.

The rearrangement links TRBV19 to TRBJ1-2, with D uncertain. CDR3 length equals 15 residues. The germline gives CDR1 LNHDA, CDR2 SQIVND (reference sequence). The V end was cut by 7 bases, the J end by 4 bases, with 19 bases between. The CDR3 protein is CASTTATGLSYGYTF. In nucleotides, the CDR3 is TGTGCCAGTACCACAGCTACGGGCCTAAGCTATGGCTACACCTTC. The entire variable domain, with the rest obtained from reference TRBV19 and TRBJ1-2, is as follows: DGGITQSPKYLFRKEGQNVTLSCEQNLNHDAMYWYRQDPGQGLRLIYYSQIVNDFQKGDIAEGYSVSREKKESFPLTVTSAQKNPTAFYLCASTTATGLSYGYTFGSGTRLTVV.

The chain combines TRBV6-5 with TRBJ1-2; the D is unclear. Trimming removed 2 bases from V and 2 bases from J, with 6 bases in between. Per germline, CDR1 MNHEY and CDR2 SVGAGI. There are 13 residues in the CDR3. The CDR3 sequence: CASSYARNYGYTF. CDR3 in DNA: TGTGCCAGCAGTTACGCCAGAAACTATGGCTACACCTTC.

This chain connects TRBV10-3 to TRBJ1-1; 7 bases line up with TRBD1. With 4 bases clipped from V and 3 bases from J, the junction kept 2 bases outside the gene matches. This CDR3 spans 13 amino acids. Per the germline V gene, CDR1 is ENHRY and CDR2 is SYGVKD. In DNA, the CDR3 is TGTGCCATCAGTGGACAGGGAGACACTGAAGCTTTCTTT. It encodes CAISGQGDTEAFF.

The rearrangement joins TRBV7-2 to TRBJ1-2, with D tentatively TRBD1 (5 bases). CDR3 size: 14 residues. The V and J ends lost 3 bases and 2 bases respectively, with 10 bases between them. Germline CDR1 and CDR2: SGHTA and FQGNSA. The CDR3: CASSFSRANYGYTF. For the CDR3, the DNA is TGTGCCAGCAGCTTTTCCAGGGCCAACTATGGCTACACCTTC.

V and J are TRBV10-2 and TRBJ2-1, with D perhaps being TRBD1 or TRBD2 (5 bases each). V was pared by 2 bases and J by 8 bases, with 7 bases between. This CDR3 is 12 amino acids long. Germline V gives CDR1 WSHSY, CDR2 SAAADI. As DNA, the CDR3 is TGCGCCAGCAGTGAGGAGGGGTATGAGCAGTTCTTC. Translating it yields CASSEEGYEQFF.

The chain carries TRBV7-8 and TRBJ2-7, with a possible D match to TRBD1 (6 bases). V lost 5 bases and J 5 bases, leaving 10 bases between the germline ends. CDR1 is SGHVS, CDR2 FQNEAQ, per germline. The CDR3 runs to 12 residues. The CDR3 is CASSPKGDEQYF. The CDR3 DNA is TGTGCCAGCAGCCCGAAGGGGGACGAGCAGTACTTC. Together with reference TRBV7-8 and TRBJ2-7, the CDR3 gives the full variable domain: GAGVSQSPRYKVAKRGQDVALRCDPISGHVSLFWYQQALGQGPEFLTYFQNEAQLDKSGLPSDRFFAERPEGSVSTLKIQRTQQEDSAVYLCASSPKGDEQYFGPGTRLTVT.

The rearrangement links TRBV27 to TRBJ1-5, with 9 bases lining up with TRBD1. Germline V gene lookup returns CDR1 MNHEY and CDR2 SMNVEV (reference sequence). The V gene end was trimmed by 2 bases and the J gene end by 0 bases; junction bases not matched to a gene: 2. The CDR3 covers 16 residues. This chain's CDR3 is CASSLPTGGSNQPQHF. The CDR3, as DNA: TGTGCCAGCAGTTTACCGACAGGGGGTAGCAATCAGCCCCAGCATTTT.

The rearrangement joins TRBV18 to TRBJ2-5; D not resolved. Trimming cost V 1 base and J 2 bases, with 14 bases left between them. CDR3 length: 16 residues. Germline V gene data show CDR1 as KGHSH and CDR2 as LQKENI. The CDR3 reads CASSPLPPVAQETQYF. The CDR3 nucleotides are TGTGCCAGCTCACCACTGCCCCCCGTGGCGCAAGAGACCCAGTACTTC.

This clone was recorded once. DNA for the CDR3: TGCGCCAGCAGCTGGGGACAGTCTCAAGAGACCCAGTACTTC. It encodes CASSWGQSQETQYF. J is TRBJ2-5 and V is TRBV5-1, with 7 nucleotides matching TRBD1. The CDR3 covers 14 residues. The V segment lost 3 bases and the J segment 2 bases; nucleotides outside the gene matches: 4. Germline V gene lookup returns CDR1 SGHRS and CDR2 YFSETQ.

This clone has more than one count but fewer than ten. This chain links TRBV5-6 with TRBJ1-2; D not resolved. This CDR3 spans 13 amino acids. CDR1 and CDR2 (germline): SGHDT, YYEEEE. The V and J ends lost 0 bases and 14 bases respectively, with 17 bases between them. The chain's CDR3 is CASSLVRAGPGTF. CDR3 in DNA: TGTGCCAGCAGCTTGGTACGGGCAGGCCCAGGAACCTTC.

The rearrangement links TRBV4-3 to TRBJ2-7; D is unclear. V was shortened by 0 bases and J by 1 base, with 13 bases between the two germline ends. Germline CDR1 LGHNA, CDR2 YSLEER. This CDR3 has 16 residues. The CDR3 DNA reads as TGCGCCAGCAGCCAAGAGTACCAACTGCCTTCCTACGAGCAGTACTTC. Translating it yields CASSQEYQLPSYEQYF.

The CDR3 is CATSRVGGANEKLFF. In nucleotides, the CDR3 is TGTGCCACCAGCAGAGTGGGGGGGGCTAATGAAAAACTGTTTTTT. The J gene is TRBJ1-4, the V gene TRBV15; perhaps TRBD1 as D (5 bases). Per the germline V gene, CDR1 is LNHNV and CDR2 is YYDKDF (reference sequence). V was shortened by 1 base and J by 3 bases, with 9 bases between the two germline ends. The CDR3 is 15 residues long.

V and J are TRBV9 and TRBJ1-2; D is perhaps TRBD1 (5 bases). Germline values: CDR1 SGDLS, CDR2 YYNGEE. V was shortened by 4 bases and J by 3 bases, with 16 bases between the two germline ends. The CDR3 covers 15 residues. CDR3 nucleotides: TGTGCCAGCAGCACCGAACCAGGGTCCCACTATGGCTACACCTTC. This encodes CASSTEPGSHYGYTF.